The 8 T cell receptor beta chains presented below share a single source sample, sequenced in a study of T cell responses to AZD1222 COVID-19 vaccine. Clones were read by immunoSEQ multiplex PCR, and TCRdb kept only the in-frame ones, dropping some. The sample consists of 100,000 to 120,000 clones, more than 70% of them appearing once. Source: peripheral blood, taken on day 0 of AZD1222 vaccination. Every receptor here comes from an adult in good health.

CDR3: CASSIGQGRDFNNSPLHF. The CDR3 DNA reads as TGTGCCAGCAGCATCGGACAGGGGAGGGATTTTAATAATTCACCCCTCCACTTT. V is TRBV11-2 and J is TRBJ1-6; TRBD1 agrees at 9 bases. The CDR3 is 18 amino acids. Germline V gives CDR1 SGHAT, CDR2 FQNNGV. Trimming took 5 bases from V and 5 from J; bases not matched to a gene: 13.

The chain carries TRBV15 and TRBJ2-5, with D possibly being TRBD1 (5 bases). This CDR3 is 13 amino acids long. Trimming removed 0 bases at V and 5 bases at J, with 7 bases between. Germline assignment: CDR1 LNHNV and CDR2 YYDKDF (reference sequence). The CDR3 DNA reads as TGTGCCACCAGCAGAGAGAAGGGGGAGACCCAGTACTTC. This codes for CATSREKGETQYF.

The chain employs TRBV5-6 and TRBJ2-7, with D tentatively TRBD1 or TRBD2 (5 bases each). The CDR3 runs to 13 residues. V gave up 4 bases and J gave up 4 bases, with 12 bases separating them. Germline V gene sequence: CDR1 SGHDT, CDR2 YYEEEE. DNA for the CDR3: TGTGCCAGCAGCCAACGGGACGGGTACGAGCAGTACTTC. Residues: CASSQRDGYEQYF.

The V gene is TRBV20-1, the J gene TRBJ2-7, with D possibly matching TRBD1 (6 bases). V lost 7 bases to trimming and J lost 1 base, with 8 bases between them. Germline lookup yields CDR1 DFQATT and CDR2 SNEGSKA (reference sequence). This CDR3 comprises 11 residues. The CDR3 nucleotides read TGCAGTGGAGGGGGTTCCTACGAGCAGTACTTC. Amino acids: CSGGGSYEQYF.

This clone has only a few counts. The chain couples TRBV28 to TRBJ1-1; D gene uncertain. The germline CDR1 and CDR2 sequences are MDHEN and SYDVKM. The ends were cut back, 4 bases at V and 1 base at J, with 10 bases in the middle. The CDR3 totals 14 residues. CDR3 DNA sequence: TGTGCCAGCAGTTCTTCAGCCGAGAACACTGAAGCTTTCTTT. This codes for CASSSSAENTEAFF.

V is TRBV7-9 and J is TRBJ2-5; no definite D call. The ends were cut back, 1 base at V and 3 bases at J, with 6 bases in the middle. CDR1 SEHNR and CDR2 FQNEAQ come from the germline V gene (reference sequence). This CDR3 is 13 amino acids long. CDR3 residues: CASSLVREETQYF. Written as DNA, the CDR3 is TGTGCCAGCAGCTTAGTCCGGGAAGAGACCCAGTACTTC.

This chain uses TRBV28 with TRBJ1-1; D ambiguous. Germline CDR1 reads MDHEN; CDR2 reads SYDVKM. The CDR3 sequence is 11 residues long. Trimming cost V 5 bases and J 8 bases, with 9 bases left between them. CDR3 sequence reads: CASSVGTEAFF. In nucleotides, the CDR3 is TGTGCCAGCAGTGTGGGAACGGAAGCTTTCTTT.

The chain has TRBV20-1 and TRBJ2-1, with no clear D. Germline V gene lookup returns CDR1 DFQATT and CDR2 SNEGSKA (reference sequence). The length of the CDR3 is 11 residues. The germline V and J ends were trimmed by 2 bases and 8 bases, with 7 bases remaining between them. DNA for the CDR3: TGCAGTGCTAGATACGCGGATGAGCAGTTCTTC. It yields the protein CSARYADEQFF.